Below, 20 T cell receptor beta chains from the same sample are listed, as sequenced in a study of graft-versus-host responses after intestinal transplantation. Their target antigens are unknown. Produced via immunoSEQ multiplex PCR; TCRdb's table is partial and in-frame only. The data contain about 92,000 clones, 85% to 95% of them seen just once; the ten biggest clones take up 5% to 6.5%. Sequences were derived from unstimulated CD8+ T cells sorted from spleen or lymph node cells, sampled before intestinal transplant. These receptors originate from a human donor who received an intestinal transplant.

This chain connects TRBV16 to TRBJ1-3, with no clear D. V was clipped by 2 bases and J by 1 base, with 6 bases between them. Germline CDR1 and CDR2: KGHSY and FQNENV. This CDR3 comprises 14 residues. The CDR3 region is CASSQPGSGNTIYF. The CDR3 nucleotides read TGTGCCAGCAGCCAACCGGGGTCTGGAAACACCATATATTTT.

The gene calls are TRBV5-5 and TRBJ2-7; possibly TRBD2 for D (5 bases). CDR1 SGHKS and CDR2 YYEKEE come from the germline V gene (reference sequence). The CDR3 has 14 residues. The ends were cut back, 5 bases at V and 3 bases at J, with 15 bases in the middle. The CDR3 coding sequence is TGTGCCAGCAGTTTTTATTTCGGAGGCTACGAGCAGTACTTC. Protein product: CASSFYFGGYEQYF.

The chain has TRBV7-6 and TRBJ1-3; D is uncertain. The V gene's germline CDR1 is SGHVS and CDR2 FNYEAQ. The CDR3 has 14 residues. V was cut by 4 bases and J by 0 bases, with 7 bases left in between. CDR3 amino acids: CASSSGDSGNTIYF. CDR3 DNA: TGTGCCAGCAGCTCTGGGGACTCTGGAAACACCATATATTTT.

This CDR3 is CSVEDLGPNEQFF. Here the CDR3 DNA reads TGCAGCGTTGAAGATCTCGGGCCCAATGAGCAGTTCTTC. The V and J genes are TRBV29-1 and TRBJ2-1, with no clear D. The CDR3 is made up of 13 amino acids. Trimming pared 0 bases from V and 6 bases from J, leaving 9 bases between. The germline V gene encodes CDR1 SQVTM and CDR2 ANQGSEA.

CDR3 residues: CASSLTGTFQETQYF. The DNA of the CDR3 is TGTGCCAGCAGCTTAACCGGCACATTTCAAGAGACCCAGTACTTC. The chain combines TRBV7-3 with TRBJ2-5, with D unclear. From germline, CDR1 is SGHTA and CDR2 FQGTGA. The CDR3 is 15 amino acids. Trimming stripped 0 bases from V and 2 bases from J, with 10 bases between.

This chain links TRBV5-4 with TRBJ2-1; D possibly matches TRBD1 or TRBD2 (5 bases each). This CDR3 comprises 14 residues. Trimming shortened V by 4 bases and J by 4 bases, and 12 bases separated the two germline ends. The germline V gene encodes CDR1 SGHNT and CDR2 YYREEE (reference sequence). CDR3 nucleotides: TGTGCCAGCAGCAGGGGACCCGGATACAATGAGCAGTTCTTC. Its protein is CASSRGPGYNEQFF.

J is TRBJ1-4 and V is TRBV5-1; the D gene is possibly TRBD1 (5 bases). Trimming took 0 bases from V and 8 from J, leaving 11 bases between them. The CDR3 is made up of 14 amino acids. The V gene's germline CDR1 is SGHRS and CDR2 YFSETQ. The CDR3 spells CASSLGGYREKLFF. The CDR3, as DNA: TGCGCCAGCAGCTTGGGGGGGTACCGAGAAAAACTGTTTTTT.

This rearrangement joins TRBV6-5 to TRBJ2-5; 7 nucleotides align to TRBD2. Per the germline V gene, CDR1 is MNHEY and CDR2 is SVGAGI. The junction had 3 bases not matched to a gene; V was cut back by 0 bases and J by 5 bases. This CDR3 comprises 14 residues. The CDR3 reads CASSYSAGEETQYF. The DNA of the CDR3 is TGTGCCAGCAGTTACTCCGCGGGGGAGGAGACCCAGTACTTC.

The chain carries TRBV5-6 and TRBJ1-3; TRBD1 agrees at 7 bases. Unmatched junction bases numbered 2, after V lost 0 bases and J lost 2 bases. CDR3 length: 15 residues. Germline CDR1 is SGHDT and CDR2 is YYEEEE. CDR3 coding DNA: TGTGCCAGCAGCTTGGAGGGGACAGCTGGAAACACCATATATTTT. Translated, it gives CASSLEGTAGNTIYF.

The CDR3 region has the DNA TGTGCCAGCAGTTACTCGTACAGGGGCGGGGGTCAGCCCCAGCATTTT. Its translation: CASSYSYRGGGQPQHF. V is TRBV6-6 and J is TRBJ1-5; 7 bases align to TRBD1. The CDR3 runs 16 residues. V was clipped by 0 bases and J by 6 bases; unmatched bases: 8. Germline loops: CDR1 MNHNY, CDR2 SVGAGI (reference sequence).

The CDR3: CATLTLASTDTQYF. The CDR3 region has the DNA TGTGCCACCCTCACCCTAGCGAGCACAGATACGCAGTATTTT. V usage is TRBV5-6 and J usage is TRBJ2-3; a weak D match, TRBD2 (6 bases). Looked up from germline, CDR1 is SGHDT and CDR2 is YYEEEE. Deletions cut 9 bases from V and 0 bases from J, with 14 bases between. The CDR3 consists of 14 residues.

This chain uses TRBV11-2 with TRBJ2-7; D is unclear. The CDR3 runs to 17 residues. The V end lost 8 bases, the J end lost 5 bases, and 28 bases lay between the germline ends. Germline V gene sequence: CDR1 SGHAT, CDR2 FQNNGV. The CDR3 bases are TGTGCCAGCGCCCATAACACGTCAGGAGCCCTGGACGACGAGCAGTACTTC. The encoded protein is CASAHNTSGALDDEQYF.

This sequence joins TRBV9 and TRBJ2-1, with 9 bases identical to TRBD2. Losses at the gene ends were 3 bases for V and 0 bases for J; bases not matched to a gene: 19. The CDR3 runs to 21 residues. Germline-derived CDR1 and CDR2 are SGDLS and YYNGEE. The CDR3 here is CASSETGLELAGDSSYNEQFF. CDR3 in DNA: TGTGCCAGCAGCGAGACCGGGTTGGAACTAGCGGGTGATAGCTCCTACAATGAGCAGTTCTTC. Based on the CDR3 plus reference TRBV9 and TRBJ2-1, the full variable domain is DSGVTQTPKHLITATGQRVTLRCSPRSGDLSVYWYQQSLDQGLQFLIQYYNGEERAKGNILERFSAQQFPDLHSELNLSSLELGDSALYFCASSETGLELAGDSSYNEQFFGPGTRLTVL.

In regard to this clone: Germline is not matched at one junction end, which may reflect a read error. The V call is TRBV4-1, the J call TRBJ2-7; D possibly uses TRBD1 or TRBD2 (5 bases each). The CDR3 is made up of 15 amino acids. Germline values: CDR1 MGHRA, CDR2 YSYEKL. CDR3 sequence: CASSHQGGWSFEQYF. Written as DNA, the CDR3 is TGCGCCAGCAGCCACCAGGGCGGGTGGTCCTTCGAGCAGTACTTC.

The rearrangement uses TRBV19 and TRBJ1-1; D is unresolved. CDR1 is LNHDA and CDR2 is SQIVND in the germline V gene (reference sequence). V was pared by 3 bases and J by 14 bases, with 16 bases between. CDR3 length: 12 residues. The CDR3 spells CASSMGRARRFF. Written as DNA, the CDR3 is TGTGCCAGTAGTATGGGCAGAGCTCGTCGGTTCTTT.

This chain links TRBV9 with TRBJ2-7; TRBD2 agrees at 12 bases. The V segment lost 3 bases and the J segment 2 bases; nucleotides outside the gene matches: 0. Germline V gives CDR1 SGDLS, CDR2 YYNGEE. The CDR3 has 14 amino acids. This CDR3 is CASSGTSGTYEQYF. In nucleotides, the CDR3 is TGTGCCAGCAGCGGGACTAGCGGGACCTACGAGCAGTACTTC.

The chain has TRBV23-1 and TRBJ2-1; 8 bases are a match to TRBD1. TRBV23-1 is designated an ORF whose function remains uncertain. V lost 2 bases, J lost 5 bases, and 5 bases stayed unmatched. CDR3 length: 15 amino acids. CDR3 sequence (DNA): TGCGCCAGCAGTCAAAGGACAGGGCTACACAATGAGCAGTTCTTC. Protein sequence: CASSQRTGLHNEQFF.

The V call is TRBV11-2, the J call TRBJ2-5; unclear D gene. V was cut by 4 bases and J by 2 bases, with 11 bases left in between. The CDR3 runs to 14 residues. Germline V gene sequence: CDR1 SGHAT, CDR2 FQNNGV. CDR3 sequence: CASSSLWAQETQYF. CDR3 in DNA: TGTGCCAGCAGCTCCCTATGGGCGCAAGAGACCCAGTACTTC. The full variable domain, rest sourced from reference TRBV11-2 and TRBJ2-5, is EAGVAQSPRYKIIEKRQSVAFWCNPISGHATLYWYQQILGQGPKLLIQFQNNGVVDDSQLPKDRFSAERLKGVDSTLKIQPAKLEDSAVYLCASSSLWAQETQYFGPGTRLLVL.

The gene calls are TRBV7-9 and TRBJ2-7; TRBD2 aligns across 9 bases. V was pared by 1 base and J by 2 bases, with 3 bases of the junction left unmatched. Germline CDR1 SEHNR, CDR2 FQNEAQ (reference sequence). The CDR3 runs to 15 residues. The CDR3 reads CASSLVGGRAYEQYF. CDR3 bases: TGTGCCAGCAGCTTAGTCGGCGGGAGGGCCTACGAGCAGTACTTC.

CDR3 coding DNA: TGTGCCAGCAGCTTAGCGGCGGTAGCGGGGGGCTACGAGCAGTACTTC. Its protein product is CASSLAAVAGGYEQYF. V is TRBV7-6 and J is TRBJ2-7, with 10 positions matching TRBD2. With V trimmed by 0 bases and J by 3 bases, 5 bases remained unmatched. From germline, CDR1 is SGHVS and CDR2 FNYEAQ. This CDR3 is built from 16 residues.